This T cell receptor beta chain was profiled in a study of Ad26.COV2.S vaccination and SARS-CoV-2 variants. On the study more broadly: Once, or twice with 56 days between doses, Ad26.COV2.S was given intramuscularly. Study results and limitations: Ad26.COV2.S recipients had broader spike-specific TCRs (P = 0.0014). Vaccine and placebo recipients had comparable breadth of non-spike TCRs.

The germline CDR1 and CDR2 sequences are SGHTA and FQGNSA. V was shortened by 5 bases and J by 6 bases, with 13 bases between the two germline ends. This CDR3 has 14 residues. This clone was recorded only once. Its antigen remains unidentified. Repertoires were generated with immunoSEQ multiplex PCR, while TCRdb's copy carries only in-frame clones and drops some. This table has 240,000 or so clones, roughly 88% appearing once. Noted treatment: 15 to 20 received Ad26.COV2.S at low or high dose, single or two shots; roughly five received placebo; per-sample allocation not given. Vaccine and placebo recipients were sampled on day 63 after the first injection. Ad26 vector vaccine expressed Wuhan-strain SARS-CoV-2 spike.

V is TRBV7-2 and J is TRBJ2-2, with D unresolved. This receptor was obtained from a person between 18 and 65 years old who received the Ad26.COV2.S COVID-19 vaccine or a placebo. Sample: peripheral blood, taken in a trial of Ad26.COV2.S vaccine versus placebo. CDR3 region: CASSPQLGPGELFF. CDR3 nucleotides: TGTGCCAGCAGCCCTCAGCTAGGACCCGGGGAGCTGTTTTTT.